The rows below give T cell receptor beta chains drawn from one sample of a study of blood T cell repertoires in COVID-19. Repertoires were generated with immunoSEQ multiplex PCR, while TCRdb's copy carries only in-frame clones and drops some. Of under 130,000 clones in the sample, over 75% were seen once. The source material was peripheral blood. Receptors originate from a man in his 70s with active or convalescent COVID-19. CDR3s include the opening cysteine and the closing phenylalanine or tryptophan. Fields, in order: J gene, clone size, D gene, V gene, CDR3 DNA, CDR3 protein. The D gene is left open where the match is weak. Clone size is stated in some rows and not others, as once, few, many or a class when expanded.

TRBJ1-4,once,NA,TRBV25-1,TGTGCCAGCACCCCGGGGGGGGCTAGGAATGAAAAACTGTTTTTT,CASTPGGARNEKLFF
TRBJ1-3,many,TRBD1,TRBV5-5,TGTGCCAGCAGCAGCGCCACAGGGGGCGGAAACACCATATATTTT,CASSSATGGGNTIYF
TRBJ2-3,once,NA,TRBV27,TGTGCCAGCAGTTTCTCCGATACGCAGTATTTT,CASSFSDTQYF
TRBJ2-1,NA,TRBD2,TRBV24-1,TGTGCCACCAGTGACCCGGGAGGGTCCCCCTACAATGAGCAGTTCTTC,CATSDPGGSPYNEQFF
TRBJ2-1,NA,TRBD2,TRBV5-1,TGCGCCAGCAGCCCCGGTGGACTAGCGGGGGGAACCTACAATGAGCAGTTCTTC,CASSPGGLAGGTYNEQFF
TRBJ1-6,NA,NA,TRBV28,TGTGCCAGCAACCCACAGGGTCGATATAATTCACCCCTCCACTTT,CASNPQGRYNSPLHF
TRBJ2-1,NA,TRBD2,TRBV7-9,TGTGCCAGCAGCCATCGACTAGCGGGGTACAATGAGCAGTTCTTC,CASSHRLAGYNEQFF
TRBJ1-4,NA,NA,TRBV18,TGTGCCAGCTCACCACCTGTCACAACTAATGAAAAACTGTTTTTT,CASSPPVTTNEKLFF
TRBJ2-5,NA,TRBD1,TRBV7-9,TGTGCCAGCAGATTGACAGGGGACGAGACCCAGTACTTC,CASRLTGDETQYF
TRBJ2-1,NA,NA,TRBV11-2,TGTGCCAGCAGCTTAGCGGCAGGCTACAATGAGCAGTTCTTC,CASSLAAGYNEQFF
TRBJ2-3,NA,NA,TRBV5-1,TGCGCCAGCAGCTCTCGACAGGACACAGATACGCAGTATTTT,CASSSRQDTDTQYF
TRBJ2-5,NA,NA,TRBV11-2,TGTGCCAGCAGCTTATTGACTTTGGAGACCCAGTACTTC,CASSLLTLETQYF
TRBJ2-3,NA,NA,TRBV12-5,TGTGCTAGTGGTTTGGTTTCCGGACACTACACAGATACGCAGTATTTT,CASGLVSGHYTDTQYF
TRBJ2-1,NA,NA,TRBV11-1,TGTGCCAGCAGCTCCAGGGTGAATGAGCAGTTCTTC,CASSSRVNEQFF
TRBJ1-3,few,NA,TRBV28,TGTGCCAGCAGTTTATCCTACTCTGGAAACACCATATATTTT,CASSLSYSGNTIYF
TRBJ1-2,NA,NA,TRBV6-4,TGTGCCAGCAGTGACTCCTATACTTCTAACTATGGCTACACCTTC,CASSDSYTSNYGYTF
TRBJ2-3,NA,TRBD2,TRBV19,TGTGCCAGTAGCCTCGGGGGGGCCCTCCCAGATACGCAGTATTTT,CASSLGGALPDTQYF
TRBJ2-2,NA,TRBD2,TRBV29-1,TGCAGCGTCGGCCATAGCGGGAGATTGACCGGGGAGCTGTTTTTT,CSVGHSGRLTGELFF
TRBJ2-5,NA,NA,TRBV3-1/TRBV3-2,TGTGCCAGCACGGCCGCGGGGAGAGGGGAGACCCAGTACTTC,CASTAAGRGETQYF
TRBJ2-3,NA,NA,TRBV5-1,TGCGCCAGCTCCGGAGTATGGGATACGCAGTATTTT,CASSGVWDTQYF
TRBJ2-3,NA,TRBD2,TRBV3-1/TRBV3-2,TGTGCCAGCAGCCAAGCTACCAGTTTAGCGGGGAGCACAGATACGCAGTATTTT,CASSQATSLAGSTDTQYF
TRBJ2-2,NA,NA,TRBV11-2,TGTGCCAGCAGTTCGAGGACAAGCCTCGCGAACACCGGGGAGCTGTTTTTT,CASSSRTSLANTGELFF
TRBJ1-1,NA,TRBD1,TRBV5-1,TGCGCCAGCAGCATTGGCGGACAGGGGAGGCCTGAAGCTTTCTTT,CASSIGGQGRPEAFF
TRBJ2-5,NA,TRBD1,TRBV18,TGTGCCAGCTCAAGGGGACAGGGAGCCGAGACCCAGTACTTC,CASSRGQGAETQYF
TRBJ1-2,few,TRBD1,TRBV5-5,TGTGCCAGCAGCTTCCGGGACAGCGAATTCTCTAACTATGGCTACACCTTC,CASSFRDSEFSNYGYTF
TRBJ1-1,NA,TRBD1,TRBV6-5,TGTGCCAGCAGTTACTCTGTGGACAGGGAAGCTTTCTTT,CASSYSVDREAFF
TRBJ1-1,NA,NA,TRBV6-6,TGTGCCAGCCAGGATCGGCGGGGGACTGAAGCTTTCTTT,CASQDRRGTEAFF
TRBJ2-3,once,NA,TRBV2,TGTGCCAGCACGGGATCTGTCACAGATACGCAGTATTTT,CASTGSVTDTQYF
TRBJ1-5,NA,NA,TRBV2,TGTGCCAGCGGAGGTACGAATAGCAATCAGCCCCAGCATTTT,CASGGTNSNQPQHF
TRBJ1-2,NA,TRBD1,TRBV5-1,TGCGCCAGCAGCTTGGGGCGACAGGGGGTGAATGGCTACACCTTC,CASSLGRQGVNGYTF
TRBJ2-6,NA,NA,TRBV6-5,TGTGCCAGCAGTTTCGACGGGACATCTGGGGCCAACGTCCTGACTTTC,CASSFDGTSGANVLTF
TRBJ2-2,NA,TRBD2,TRBV24-1,TGTGCCACCAGTGACCAAGGACTAGCGGGAGGGCAGGGGGAGCTGTTTTTT,CATSDQGLAGGQGELFF
TRBJ1-1,NA,TRBD1,TRBV10-1,TGCGCCAGCAGCCACGGACAGGGGAACACTGAAGCTTTCTTT,CASSHGQGNTEAFF
TRBJ1-3,NA,NA,TRBV2,TGTGCCAGCAACCAGAACCGAAACACCATATATTTT,CASNQNRNTIYF
TRBJ2-1,NA,TRBD2,TRBV19,TGTGCCAGTACCCCCGGGCGGGGGATTAATTACAATGAGCAGTTCTTC,CASTPGRGINYNEQFF
TRBJ1-1,NA,NA,TRBV9,TGTGCCAGCAGCGCCCAATTGAACACTGAAGCTTTCTTT,CASSAQLNTEAFF
TRBJ2-1,NA,NA,TRBV6-6,TGTGCCAGCGAAGCCCTAGCTACGACCCCCAAGGAGCAGTTCTTC,CASEALATTPKEQFF
TRBJ2-2,NA,NA,TRBV9,TGTGCCAGCAGCGTAGTACGGGGGGCAGACACCGGGGAGCTGTTTTTT,CASSVVRGADTGELFF
TRBJ2-1,NA,TRBD1,TRBV25-1,TGTGCCAGCAGTGATCGATCACAGGGGAATGAGCAGTTCTTC,CASSDRSQGNEQFF
TRBJ1-1,NA,TRBD1,TRBV3-1/TRBV3-2,TGTGCCAGCAGCCCGAGAGACAGGGCCAGGCATGAAGCTTTCTTT,CASSPRDRARHEAFF
TRBJ1-4,NA,NA,TRBV12-3/TRBV12-4,TGTGCCAGCAGTACGGACAGTGAAAAACTGTTTTTT,CASSTDSEKLFF
TRBJ1-2,NA,TRBD1,TRBV5-5,TGTGCCAGCAGCTTGTGGGGACAGGAGAATGGCTACACCTTC,CASSLWGQENGYTF
TRBJ1-2,NA,NA,TRBV6-1,TGTGCCAGCAGTGAAGGGGACACAATCCTCTATGGCTACACCTTC,CASSEGDTILYGYTF
TRBJ2-1,NA,NA,TRBV25-1,TGTGCCAGCAGGGGACTGAATGAGCAGTTCTTC,CASRGLNEQFF
TRBJ1-2,few,NA,TRBV2,TGTGCCAGCAGTGAAGGGCAGAATTATAACTATGGCTACACCTTC,CASSEGQNYNYGYTF
TRBJ1-3,NA,NA,TRBV5-1,TGCGCCAGCAGCTTGTCGATCGGCTCTGGAAACACCATATATTTT,CASSLSIGSGNTIYF
TRBJ1-1,few,NA,TRBV5-4,TGTGCCAGCAGCTCGCCGGGACATTCGAACACTGAAGCTTTCTTT,CASSSPGHSNTEAFF
TRBJ2-5,NA,NA,TRBV5-6,TGTGCCAGCAGCTTGGATAGGGGGAGGGACCAAGAGACCCAGTACTTC,CASSLDRGRDQETQYF
TRBJ1-4,NA,NA,TRBV7-9,TGTGCCAGCAGCTTTCAGGGTGAAAAACTGTTTTTT,CASSFQGEKLFF
TRBJ1-1,NA,NA,TRBV5-1,TGCGCCAGCAGCTTGACACCGAACACTGAAGCTTTCTTT,CASSLTPNTEAFF
TRBJ1-5,NA,NA,TRBV7-2,TGTGCCAGCAGCTTATATCTCGGCAGGGTGGATCAGCCCCAGCATTTT,CASSLYLGRVDQPQHF
TRBJ1-1,many,TRBD1,TRBV18,TGTGCCAGCTCACAAACTATTAGGACAGGGGGAACTGAAGCTTTCTTT,CASSQTIRTGGTEAFF
TRBJ1-2,NA,NA,TRBV5-1,TGCGCCAGCAGCTTTGGCGGAGGCGGCTACACCTTC,CASSFGGGGYTF